The T cell receptor beta chain described here comes from a study of blood T cell repertoires in COVID-19. Study-wide background: COVID-19 samples collected from the United States, Italy and Spain covered acute and convalescent phases. PBMCs, B-cell-depleted T cells, or T cells provided the cDNA or gDNA that made up the material.

Authors' data handling: Cell counts per sample came from amplifying reference gene primers. Repertoires were generated with immunoSEQ multiplex PCR, while TCRdb's copy carries only in-frame clones and drops some. That table supplies the V and J calls and clone size; D and trimming were determined from the DNA. The repertoire holds some 64,000 clones, with more than 65% as singletons. Trimming took 1 base from V and 7 from J; bases not matched to a gene: 5. The CDR3 length is 17 residues. The germline V gene has CDR1 SGHVS and CDR2 FNYEAQ. The V and J genes are TRBV7-6 and TRBJ2-1, with 15 bases aligning to TRBD2. The receptor's source is a human donor in a cohort sampled during active COVID-19. The sequenced sample was peripheral blood. This chain's CDR3 is CASSLGSGTSGGNEQFF. For the CDR3, the DNA is TGTGCCAGCAGCTTAGGGTCCGGGACTAGCGGGGGGAATGAGCAGTTCTTC.